The sequence of this TCR beta chain was determined in a study of technical replicates of blood from a few donors. Germline trimming cut 2 bases from V and 5 bases from J; bases unmatched to any gene: 5. This CDR3 region has 16 residues. Data came from immunoSEQ multiplex PCR; TCRdb stores just in-frame clones and leaves some out. Seen here are tens of thousands of clones, just over 90% observed once, and the top ten hold 4.2%. The chain couples TRBV23-1 to TRBJ1-5, with 11 bases matching TRBD1. TRBV23-1 is marked as an open reading frame, function uncertain. Sequencing was done on a sample of PBMCs. This sequence was found in a human donor in good health. Some clones in this sample may be carry-over from other donors' samples. CDR3 nucleotides: TGCGCCAGCAGTCAACGGACAGGGGGCTCTGATCAGCCCCAGCATTTT. The encoded protein is CASSQRTGGSDQPQHF.